The TCR beta chain under discussion was sequenced for a study of blood T cell repertoires in COVID-19. Whole-study context: Acute and convalescent COVID-19 specimens originated in the United States, Italy and Spain.

CDR1 is MNHEY, CDR2 SVGEGT, per germline. The trim removed 5 bases at V and 1 base at J, leaving 4 bases unmatched. The CDR3 totals 15 residues. The data were produced by immunoSEQ multiplex PCR, yet TCRdb's version contains in-frame clones alone and is incomplete. The sample consists of approximately 190,000 clones, about 88% of them appearing once. Sequenced material: peripheral blood. The sequence was obtained from a man aged 40-49 years with active or convalescent COVID-19. The gene calls are TRBV6-2 or TRBV6-3 and TRBJ2-4; 8 positions match TRBD2. The CDR3 DNA follows: TGTGCCAGCAGTCCCGGCGGGAGGGCCAAAAACATTCAGTACTTC. Its protein is CASSPGGRAKNIQYF.